At least ten counts were recorded for the clone carrying this T cell receptor beta chain. V trimming: 2 bases; J trimming: 5 bases; junction bases outside the gene matches: 13. The CDR3 is 17 residues long. TCRdb re-derived calls from the 5' RACE reads in MiXCR, one entry per CDR3 protein. Altogether approximately 110,000 distinct CDR3 sequences are present, around 24% being singletons, with the ten largest covering more than 9%. This entry is derived from a study of CD8 T cells in ankylosing spondylitis. Sequenced input: synovial fluid, either unsorted or a sorted T cell fraction (not recorded which). The rearrangement links TRBV12-3 or TRBV12-4 to TRBJ1-1; TRBD1 matches 8 bases. The clonotype comes from a male donor with ankylosing spondylitis. The CDR3 sequence is CASSLTGTGLRRTEAFF. The CDR3 coding sequence is TGTGCCAGCAGTTTAACGGGGACAGGCCTTAGGAGAACTGAAGCTTTCTTT.